What follows are 11 T cell receptor beta chains derived from one specimen sequenced in a study of T cells in Graves' hyperthyroidism and ophthalmopathy. The investigators amplified TCR beta CDR3 regions from RNA transcripts. The HTBI primer set drove a first-round RT-PCR of the TCR CDR3. One entry per CDR3 protein results from TCRdb running MiXCR on the multiplex PCR reads. The profile shows over 550,000 distinct CDR3 sequences, 16% of them singletons. The sample comprised blood. The receptors here all came from a woman aged 18 to 35 with Graves' hyperthyroidism.

On this clonotype: A read error is possible here, since a much larger clone lies one base away. V and J are TRBV2 and TRBJ2-1, with TRBD2 identical over 8 bases. Germline-derived CDR1 and CDR2 are SNHLY and FYNNEI. This CDR3 contains 15 residues. With 8 bases clipped from V and 8 bases from J, the junction kept 14 bases outside the gene matches. The CDR3 DNA sequence: TGTGCCAGCGGCTCACGGGGGACTAGGGTCTATGAGCAGTTCTTC. The encoded protein is CASGSRGTRVYEQFF.

This clonotype appeared many times. This chain joins TRBV10-3 and TRBJ1-1, with 10 bases identical to TRBD1. This CDR3 region has 16 residues. V trimming: 2 bases; J trimming: 0 bases; junction bases outside the gene matches: 3. Germline V gives CDR1 ENHRY, CDR2 SYGVKD. In nucleotides, the CDR3 is TGTGCCATCAGTGAGGACAGGGGGCTCATGAACACTGAAGCTTTCTTT. Protein sequence: CAISEDRGLMNTEAFF.

On this clonotype: This may stem from a read error, because a much larger clone lies one nucleotide away. The chain has TRBV5-1 and TRBJ1-6; tentatively, D is TRBD1 (6 bases). Germline CDR1 SGHRS, CDR2 YFSETQ. The CDR3 has 18 residues. CDR3 in DNA: TGCGCCAGCAGCTTGGCTGGGGCGGGGGCGAAAGGTGATTCACCCCCCCACTTT. Protein: CASSLAGAGAKGDSPPHF.

The chain links TRBV18 to TRBJ2-5; 11 nucleotides line up with TRBD1. The CDR3 runs to 15 residues. V trimming: 2 bases; J trimming: 3 bases; junction bases outside the gene matches: 2. Germline CDR1 reads KGHSH; CDR2 reads LQKENI. CDR3 DNA: TGTGCCAGCTCACCATGGGACAGGGGGAAAGAGACCCAGTACTTC. Protein sequence: CASSPWDRGKETQYF.

Ten or more counts support this clonotype. The J gene is TRBJ2-1, the V gene TRBV19, with a possible D match to TRBD2 (6 bases). CDR3 length equals 17 residues. V lost 4 bases to trimming and J lost 0 bases, with 16 bases between them. Germline-derived CDR1 and CDR2 are LNHDA and SQIVND (reference sequence). CDR3 DNA sequence: TGTGCCAGTAGTAAACTGAAGCGGGCCCGCTCCTACAATGAGCAGTTCTTC. It yields the protein CASSKLKRARSYNEQFF.

This chain links TRBV20-1 with TRBJ2-2, with 7 bases identical to TRBD1. The CDR3 contains 15 residues. The germline gives CDR1 DFQATT, CDR2 SNEGSKA (reference sequence). The junction had 6 bases not matched to a gene; V was cut back by 1 base and J by 4 bases. The CDR3 DNA follows: TGCAGTGCTAGAGTGACAGGGTCCCCCACCGGGGAGCTGTTTTTT. It encodes CSARVTGSPTGELFF.

This clonotype was observed at least ten times. The rearrangement joins TRBV4-2 to TRBJ2-7, with 7 bases identical to TRBD1. The CDR3 loop spans 14 amino acids. J lost 4 bases, V lost 1 base, and 4 bases had no gene match. Germline V CDR1 and CDR2: LGHNA, YNFKEQ. The DNA of the CDR3 is TGTGCCAGCAGCCAAGTTCAGGGGGAATACGAGCAGTACTTC. Encoded protein: CASSQVQGEYEQYF.

This clonotype was counted only a few times. The genes are TRBV4-3 and TRBJ1-1; 10 bases match TRBD1. Germline V lookup: CDR1 LGHNA, CDR2 YSLEER. CDR3 length: 17 residues. V lost 2 bases, J lost 0 bases, and 6 bases stayed unmatched. For the CDR3, the DNA is TGCGCCAGCAGCCAAAAGATTGGGACAGGGGTGAACACTGAAGCTTTCTTT. It translates to CASSQKIGTGVNTEAFF.

This clonotype appeared many times. CDR3 DNA sequence: TGTGCCAGCACTAGACAGGCTGGGTTGGTGGACACTGAAGCTTTCTTT. It is translated as CASTRQAGLVDTEAFF. This chain joins TRBV2 and TRBJ1-1; a weak D match, TRBD1 (6 bases). CDR1 and CDR2 from the germline V gene are SNHLY and FYNNEI. The CDR3 runs 16 residues. Trimming pared 7 bases from V and 3 bases from J, leaving 21 bases between.

The CDR3 protein is CASSESILVTQFF. Written as DNA, the CDR3 is TGTGCCAGCAGTGAATCCATACTAGTTACGCAGTTCTTC. The chain couples TRBV25-1 to TRBJ2-1, with D possibly matching TRBD2 (5 bases). Germline V gene data show CDR1 as MGHDK and CDR2 as SYGVNS. Trimming stripped 1 base from V and 12 bases from J, with 13 bases between. CDR3 length: 13 residues.

This clonotype was detected ten times or more. The V gene is TRBV20-1, the J gene TRBJ1-4, with a tentative D call TRBD1 (5 bases). Trimming took off 0 bases at V and 12 bases at J, with 8 bases between the two ends. CDR1 and CDR2 (germline): DFQATT, SNEGSKA (reference sequence). The CDR3 consists of 11 residues. The CDR3 is CSARDRGQLFF. The CDR3 nucleotides are TGCAGTGCTAGAGATAGGGGCCAACTGTTTTTT.